The 23 T cell receptor beta chains presented below share a single source sample, sequenced in a study of blood T cell repertoires in COVID-19. TCRdb's table, derived via immunoSEQ multiplex PCR, lists solely in-frame clones and lacks some. Among 150,000 to 180,000 clones listed, approximately 85% were seen once. Sequencing was performed on peripheral blood. Source of these receptors: a man aged 60-69 years with COVID-19, enrolled during active disease.

The chain uses TRBV5-1 and TRBJ2-7; TRBD2 matches 7 bases. CDR1 and CDR2 from the germline V gene are SGHRS and YFSETQ. J lost 6 bases, V lost 4 bases, and 13 bases had no gene match. The CDR3 runs to 15 residues. This chain's CDR3 is CASSQTGTNPGEQYF. The CDR3 DNA reads TGCGCCAGCAGCCAGACCGGGACTAACCCAGGCGAGCAGTACTTC.

The chain couples TRBV5-4 to TRBJ2-3, with D hard to call. Germline loops: CDR1 SGHNT, CDR2 YYREEE (reference sequence). CDR3 length: 16 residues. The ends were cut back, 0 bases at V and 0 bases at J, with 11 bases in the middle. The CDR3 region is CASSLDHSTSTDTQYF. The CDR3 nucleotides read TGTGCCAGCAGCTTGGACCACTCAACTAGCACAGATACGCAGTATTTT. The complete variable domain, with remaining parts taken from reference TRBV5-4 and TRBJ2-3, reads ETGVTQSPTHLIKTRGQQVTLRCSSQSGHNTVSWYQQALGQGPQFIFQYYREEENGRGNFPPRFSGLQFPNYSSELNVNALELDDSALYLCASSLDHSTSTDTQYFGPGTRLTVL.

V gene TRBV3-1 (or the pseudogene TRBV3-2) combines with J gene TRBJ2-5; TRBD2 matches at 12 bases. Trimming removed 0 bases from V and 6 bases from J; junction bases left unmatched: 14. The germline CDR1 and CDR2 sequences are LGHDT and YNNKEL (reference sequence). The CDR3 contains 19 residues. The CDR3 DNA sequence: TGTGCCAGCAGCCAAGAGCGACTAGCGGGAGAAGTTACTAGGAAGACCCAGTACTTC. It is translated as CASSQERLAGEVTRKTQYF.

The chain employs TRBV9 and TRBJ1-1, with 10 nucleotides matching TRBD1. Germline V gene sequence: CDR1 SGDLS, CDR2 YYNGEE. CDR3 length: 14 residues. Losses at the gene ends were 3 bases for V and 4 bases for J; bases not matched to a gene: 3. For the CDR3, the DNA is TGTGCCAGCAGCGACGGGACAGGGGTCACTGAAGCTTTCTTT. Translation gives CASSDGTGVTEAFF.

V gene TRBV4-1 combines with J gene TRBJ2-7; D is perhaps TRBD1 (5 bases). This CDR3 spans 14 amino acids. Per the germline V gene, CDR1 is MGHRA and CDR2 is YSYEKL. The V gene lost 0 bases and the J gene lost 4 bases, with 10 bases spanning the gap. The CDR3 protein is CASSQDPGKYEQYF. DNA of the CDR3: TGCGCCAGCAGCCAAGATCCAGGGAAATACGAGCAGTACTTC.

The chain employs TRBV19 and TRBJ1-3; maybe TRBD1 (6 bases). The V end was cut by 5 bases, the J end by 3 bases, with 8 bases between. The CDR3 length is 13 residues. Per germline, CDR1 LNHDA and CDR2 SQIVND (reference sequence). CDR3 residues: CASSEQGGNTIYF. In nucleotides, the CDR3 is TGTGCCAGTAGTGAACAGGGTGGAAACACCATATATTTT.

The chain carries TRBV7-8 and TRBJ2-2; 7 nucleotides line up with TRBD2. Trimming took 0 bases from V and 0 from J; bases not matched to a gene: 4. The CDR3 runs to 17 residues. Per germline, CDR1 SGHVS and CDR2 FQNEAQ. The DNA of the CDR3 is TGTGCCAGCAGCTTAGCGGGGGGGATCGCGAACACCGGGGAGCTGTTTTTT. This sequence encodes CASSLAGGIANTGELFF.

J is TRBJ1-5 and V is TRBV6-1; the D gene is possibly TRBD1 (5 bases). The CDR3 is made up of 14 amino acids. Germline CDR1 MNHNS, CDR2 SASEGT. V was shortened by 2 bases and J by 7 bases, with 12 bases between the two germline ends. DNA of the CDR3: TGTGCCAGCAGTGAAATGGGGCCGGAGCAGCCCCAGCATTTT. This translates into CASSEMGPEQPQHF.

This chain uses TRBV27 with TRBJ2-7; D gene ambiguous. Between the trimmed V and J ends, which lost 0 bases and 5 bases, there was a span of 11 bases. The CDR3 runs 14 residues. Germline assignment: CDR1 MNHEY and CDR2 SMNVEV (reference sequence). CDR3 region: CASSLSAGSHEQYF. CDR3 nucleotide sequence: TGTGCCAGCAGTTTATCGGCCGGGTCCCACGAGCAGTACTTC.

The chain recombines TRBV6-6 with TRBJ1-4; 9 positions match TRBD1. V shed 2 bases, J shed 5 bases, and the junction held 0 bases outside the gene matches. The germline gives CDR1 MNHNY, CDR2 SVGAGI (reference sequence). The CDR3 is made up of 14 amino acids. CDR3 in DNA: TGTGCCAGCAGTTACGACAGGGGGAATGAAAAACTGTTTTTT. This translates into CASSYDRGNEKLFF.

This sequence joins TRBV4-2 and TRBJ1-2, with TRBD1 matching over 9 bases. CDR1 is LGHNA, CDR2 YNFKEQ, per germline. With 1 base clipped from V and 1 base from J, the junction kept 4 bases outside the gene matches. This CDR3 is 16 amino acids long. Here the CDR3 reads CASSQGQGERNYGYTF. The CDR3 DNA reads TGTGCCAGCAGCCAAGGACAGGGGGAACGTAACTATGGCTACACCTTC.

For this clone: The sample has other DNA sequences that encode this CDR3 too. J is TRBJ1-1 and V is TRBV3-1 (or the pseudogene TRBV3-2); D is possibly TRBD1 (5 bases). This CDR3 contains 11 residues. CDR1 is LGHDT, CDR2 YNNKEL, per germline (reference sequence). Trimming removed 6 bases from V and 6 bases from J, with 8 bases in between. The CDR3 loop is CASSRQSEAFF. DNA of the CDR3: TGTGCCAGCAGTCGACAGTCTGAAGCTTTCTTT.

This chain connects TRBV5-8 to TRBJ1-5, with D unresolved. Trimming removed 2 bases at V and 9 bases at J, with 3 bases between. CDR3 length equals 10 residues. CDR1 SGHTS and CDR2 YDEGEE come from the germline V gene. The CDR3 DNA reads TGTGCCAGCAGCTTCGGGCCCCAGCATTTT. It codes for CASSFGPQHF.

This sequence joins TRBV11-2 and TRBJ1-3, with no clear D. V was shortened by 2 bases and J by 2 bases, with 4 bases between the two germline ends. The V gene's germline CDR1 is SGHAT and CDR2 FQNNGV. This CDR3 has 13 residues. CDR3: CASSLSAGNTIYF. The CDR3 coding sequence is TGTGCCAGCAGCTTATCTGCTGGAAACACCATATATTTT.

The chain has TRBV13 and TRBJ2-3, with 14 bases aligning to TRBD2. CDR1 PRHDT and CDR2 FYEKMQ come from the germline V gene (reference sequence). Germline trimming cut 5 bases from V and 2 bases from J; bases unmatched to any gene: 3. The CDR3 extends over 16 amino acids. The CDR3 bases are TGTGCCAGCAGCATGACTAGCGGGAGGGCCACAGATACGCAGTATTTT. Its protein product is CASSMTSGRATDTQYF.

This clone appeared a few times. The rearrangement joins TRBV7-2 to TRBJ2-2; D may be TRBD2 (6 bases). Germline CDR1 reads SGHTA; CDR2 reads FQGNSA. This CDR3 contains 14 residues. The V and J ends lost 2 bases and 4 bases respectively, with 8 bases between them. CDR3 loop: CASSLTRGTGELFF. For the CDR3, the DNA is TGTGCCAGCAGCTTAACGCGGGGCACCGGGGAGCTGTTTTTT.

The chain couples TRBV6-2 or TRBV6-3 to TRBJ1-5; D gene unclear. This CDR3 has 16 amino acids. Trimming removed 2 bases from V and 1 base from J, with 12 bases in between. Germline lookup yields CDR1 MNHEY and CDR2 SVGEGT. The CDR3 is CASSYPGVVSNQPQHF. The CDR3 DNA reads TGTGCCAGCAGTTACCCCGGGGTCGTAAGCAATCAGCCCCAGCATTTT.

The chain recombines TRBV3-1 (or the pseudogene TRBV3-2) with TRBJ2-5; TRBD1 matches at 8 bases. The CDR3 is 17 residues long. Germline V CDR1 and CDR2: LGHDT, YNNKEL (reference sequence). The V gene end was trimmed by 3 bases and the J gene end by 3 bases; junction bases not matched to a gene: 12. This chain's CDR3 is CASSQVITGGSKETQYF. CDR3 nucleotide sequence: TGTGCCAGCAGCCAGGTTATAACAGGGGGATCCAAAGAGACCCAGTACTTC.

This clone has more than one count but fewer than ten. The chain is built from TRBV6-5 and TRBJ1-2, with 7 bases matching TRBD1. Trimming at V came to 6 bases and at J to 4 bases, leaving 11 bases not matched to a gene. From germline, CDR1 is MNHEY and CDR2 SVGAGI. CDR3 length: 15 residues. The CDR3 DNA reads as TGTGCCAGCAGAGTAGGGGACAGCCACACCTATGGCTACACCTTC. This encodes CASRVGDSHTYGYTF.

This clone turned up a few times. The rearrangement joins TRBV4-1 to TRBJ2-1; 7 positions agree with TRBD2. The CDR3 has 16 amino acids. The germline V gene has CDR1 MGHRA and CDR2 YSYEKL. V shed 5 bases and J 1 base; nucleotides not matched to a gene: 8. The CDR3 sequence: CASSGKTGGSYNEQFF. CDR3 DNA: TGCGCCAGCAGCGGAAAAACGGGGGGATCCTACAATGAGCAGTTCTTC.

V usage is TRBV10-3 and J usage is TRBJ1-2, with 7 bases lining up with TRBD1. V lost 4 bases, J lost 7 bases, and 3 bases stayed unmatched. The CDR3 extends over 12 amino acids. Germline loops: CDR1 ENHRY, CDR2 SYGVKD. Here the CDR3 reads CAISGQGGGYTF. The CDR3 DNA is TGTGCCATCAGTGGACAGGGTGGTGGCTACACCTTC.

V gene TRBV3-1 (or the pseudogene TRBV3-2) combines with J gene TRBJ1-5; D is unresolved. The CDR3 has 13 residues. The germline V gene has CDR1 LGHDT and CDR2 YNNKEL (reference sequence). The V and J ends lost 3 bases and 2 bases respectively, with 5 bases between them. CDR3 coding DNA: TGTGCCAGCAGCCACCCTGGCAATCAGCCCCAGCATTTT. This encodes CASSHPGNQPQHF.

This clone is a singleton in its sample. The chain links TRBV12-1 to TRBJ2-1; the D call of TRBD1 is as the table states it, not checked on the DNA. TRBV12-1 is noted as a pseudogene. This CDR3 region has 17 residues. In nucleotides, the CDR3 is TGTGCCAGCAGCGACTCGGACAGGACAATAACCTACAATGAGCAGTTCTTC. Amino acid sequence: CASSDSDRTITYNEQFF.